This T cell receptor beta chain was sequenced in a study of T-cell memory formation after mild COVID-19. Looking at the study overall: TCR clustering was largely donor specific. Study-wide results and caveats: Among contracting clones, CD4+ were mainly CM/EM and CD8+ enriched in EMRA. Confirmation of SARS-CoV-2 specificity was lacking for second-wave clones peaking day 37.

In the case of this clonotype: Its antigen is unknown.

TCRalpha and TCRbeta libraries used 5'RACE with constant-segment primers and UMIs. Each CDR3 protein is one row after TCRdb ran MiXCR on the 5' RACE reads. The sample consists of about 250,000 distinct CDR3 sequences, about 17% of them appearing once. Material for sequencing was PBMCs or a T cell subset sorted from them (not recorded which). This TCR came from a man aged 18 to 30 who had mild COVID-19 (a few samples of this study predate the infection). Cell type and time point are not known.

CDR3 DNA: TGTGCCAGCAGTGGGGGTACCAGAACCGGGGAGCTGTTTTTT. Encoded protein: CASSGGTRTGELFF. The rearrangement uses TRBV27 and TRBJ2-2; D may match TRBD1 or TRBD2 (5 bases each). Germline values: CDR1 MNHEY, CDR2 SMNVEV (reference sequence). The CDR3 sequence is 14 residues long. V lost 5 bases to trimming and J lost 5 bases, with 12 bases between them.